This T cell receptor (beta chain) was recovered during a study of cytotoxic CD8 clonotypes in ibrutinib-treated CLL. Across the whole study: By median around 70 months, roughly 12 had progressed and about 14 stayed remitted; responses had been 2 complete and about 24 partial. Among the samples, the mean was around 260,000 productive templates and over 90,000 productive rearrangements.

The repertoire was sequenced with immunoSEQ multiplex PCR; TCRdb's copy has only in-frame clones and lacks some. Of 300,000 or so clones detected, roughly 70% appear once; the ten largest clones hold 5% to 6.5%. V was clipped by 4 bases and J by 2 bases; unmatched bases: 5. Germline V gene sequence: CDR1 SGHRS, CDR2 YFSETQ. The CDR3 is made up of 15 amino acids. This clonotype originated in a human donor with chronic lymphocytic leukemia. The source was PBMCs, collected after 36 months of ibrutinib treatment. The rearrangement joins TRBV5-1 to TRBJ2-1, with TRBD1 identical over 8 bases. The CDR3 DNA is TGCGCCAGCAGCCCGGACAGGGCGACCTACAATGAGCAGTTCTTC. Translated: CASSPDRATYNEQFF.